Each of the 5 T cell receptor beta chains below was sequenced from the same sample in a study of glioma-infiltrating T cells. The iRepertoire nested amplicon-rescue multiplex PCR amplified TCR alpha and beta CDR3s from RNA. TCRdb itself ran the multiplex PCR reads through MiXCR, one entry per CDR3 protein. The sample has 100,000 to 150,000 distinct CDR3 sequences, around 23% seen once; the top ten hold 15%. The sample taken for sequencing was glioma tissue, nonneoplastic brain tissue, or PBMCs (not recorded which). The receptors were gathered from a human donor with low-grade glioma or glioblastoma, undergoing nonglioma brain surgery, or in good health (not recorded which).

This clonotype showed up many times. V is TRBV27 and J is TRBJ2-1; a possible D gene is TRBD2 (5 bases). Per the germline V gene, CDR1 is MNHEY and CDR2 is SMNVEV (reference sequence). The germline V and J ends were trimmed by 7 bases and 4 bases, with 23 bases remaining between them. CDR3 length: 17 amino acids. CDR3 region: CASIGSGKRRDYNEQFF. The CDR3 bases are TGTGCCAGCATTGGCTCCGGGAAAAGAAGGGATTACAATGAGCAGTTCTTC.

This clonotype was counted many times. The chain carries TRBV4-1 and TRBJ2-7; D ambiguous. This CDR3 has 13 residues. Trimming removed 1 base at V and 3 bases at J, with 7 bases between. Germline assignment: CDR1 MGHRA and CDR2 YSYEKL. The CDR3 here is CASSQVVDYEQYF. CDR3 DNA sequence: TGCGCCAGCAGCCAAGTAGTTGACTACGAGCAGTACTTC.

The rearrangement links TRBV13 to TRBJ2-7; no clear D gene. The V end lost 8 bases, the J end lost 6 bases, and 26 bases lay between the germline ends. Germline loops: CDR1 PRHDT, CDR2 FYEKMQ (reference sequence). The CDR3 sequence is 16 residues long. The CDR3 DNA is TGTGCCAGCTCTCCATTTTTCGGTATACTGGCCGGCGAGCAGTACTTC. Amino acids: CASSPFFGILAGEQYF.

Note on this clonotype: Compared with germline, one end of the junction differs, possibly owing to a read error. The V call is TRBV7-9, the J call TRBJ1-1; D gene ambiguous. The CDR3 runs 14 residues. CDR1 is SEHNR, CDR2 FQNEAQ, per germline (reference sequence). CDR3 bases: TGTGTCAGCAGCTTCTCCCAGGCTAACACTGAAGCTTTCTTT. Amino acids: CVSSFSQANTEAFF.

This chain joins TRBV27 and TRBJ2-1, with 11 nucleotides matching TRBD2. Germline V CDR1 and CDR2: MNHEY, SMNVEV (reference sequence). The CDR3 contains 17 residues. J gave up 8 bases and V 4 bases, and 13 bases lay outside the gene matches. In DNA form, the CDR3 reads TGTGCCAGCAGTTCTCGTCTAGCGGGAGGTAGGATAGATGAGCAGTTCTTC. The encoded protein is CASSSRLAGGRIDEQFF.